This T cell receptor beta chain is from a study of blood T cell repertoires in COVID-19. Across the study: PBMCs, B-cell-depleted T cells, or T cells provided the cDNA or gDNA that made up the material.

The repertoire was sequenced with immunoSEQ multiplex PCR; TCRdb's copy has only in-frame clones and lacks some. This table has fewer than 65,000 clones, around 90% appearing once. The V gene lost 9 bases and the J gene lost 0 bases, with 13 bases spanning the gap. This CDR3 is 14 amino acids long. CDR1 is KGHDR and CDR2 is SFDVKD in the germline V gene. Sequences were obtained from peripheral blood. The genes are TRBV24-1 and TRBJ1-1; D may be TRBD1 (6 bases). This receptor was taken from a man between 50 and 59 years old with acute or convalescent COVID-19. The CDR3: CATAKGELNTEAFF. The CDR3 bases are TGTGCCACCGCTAAGGGGGAACTGAACACTGAAGCTTTCTTT.